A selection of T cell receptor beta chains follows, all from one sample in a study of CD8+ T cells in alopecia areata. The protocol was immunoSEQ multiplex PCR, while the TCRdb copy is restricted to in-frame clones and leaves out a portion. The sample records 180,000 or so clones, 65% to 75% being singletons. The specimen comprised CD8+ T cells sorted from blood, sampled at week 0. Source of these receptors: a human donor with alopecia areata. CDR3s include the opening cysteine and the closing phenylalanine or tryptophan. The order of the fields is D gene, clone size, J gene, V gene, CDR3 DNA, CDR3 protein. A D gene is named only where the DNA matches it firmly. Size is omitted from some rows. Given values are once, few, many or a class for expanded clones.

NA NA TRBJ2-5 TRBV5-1 TGCGCCAGCAGCGAGCCTAAAGAGACCCAGTACTTC CASSEPKETQYF
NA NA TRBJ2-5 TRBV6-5 TGTGCCAGCAGTTACGAAGGGGGTCGCTTAGGAGAGACCCAGTACTTC CASSYEGGRLGETQYF
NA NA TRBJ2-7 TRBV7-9 TGTGCCAGCAGCCCCGACGGGAACTACGAGCAGTACTTC CASSPDGNYEQYF
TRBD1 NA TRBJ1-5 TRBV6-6 TGTGCCAGCAGTTACCCGACAGGGGGCCTTCAGCCCCAGCATTTT CASSYPTGGLQPQHF
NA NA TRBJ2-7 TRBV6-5 TGTGCCAGCAGGATCGACAGCTCCTACGAGCAGTACTTC CASRIDSSYEQYF
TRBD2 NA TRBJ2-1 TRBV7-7 TGTGCTGCGGGGGGGCCCTACAATGAGCAGTTCTTC CAAGGPYNEQFF
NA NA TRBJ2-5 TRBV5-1 TGCGCCAGCAGGGGAACCAAAGAGACCCAGTACTTC CASRGTKETQYF
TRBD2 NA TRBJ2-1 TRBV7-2 TGTGCCAGCAGCTTGACTAGCGGGGTCAATGAGCAGTTCTTC CASSLTSGVNEQFF
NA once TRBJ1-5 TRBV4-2 TGTGCCAGCAGCCAAGAGAAGGCCCGGGGCAGCAATCAGCCCCAGCATTTT CASSQEKARGSNQPQHF
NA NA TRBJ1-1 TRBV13 TGTGCCAGCAGCTCGGCGGCAACCGGGACGGTAAACACTGAAGCTTTCTTT CASSSAATGTVNTEAFF
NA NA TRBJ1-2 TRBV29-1 TGCAGCGTTCCCAGTGGGCGGGCGGGGGGCTACACCTTC CSVPSGRAGGYTF
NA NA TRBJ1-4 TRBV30 TGTGCCTGGAGTGTTGGAGGGAGGGCTGAAAAACTGTTTTTT CAWSVGGRAEKLFF
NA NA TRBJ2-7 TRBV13 TGTGCCAGCAGCTTAATGACCTACGAGCAGTACTTC CASSLMTYEQYF
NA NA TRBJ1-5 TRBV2 TGTGCCAGCAGTGAAGCGCAGGGCAGGTACAATCAGCCCCAGCATTTT CASSEAQGRYNQPQHF
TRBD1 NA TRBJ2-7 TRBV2 TGTGCCAGCACTGGGACAGGCTTCTACGAGCAGTACTTC CASTGTGFYEQYF
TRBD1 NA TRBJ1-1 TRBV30 TGTGCCTGGAGTTACGGGACAGGGAACACTGAAGCTTTCTTT CAWSYGTGNTEAFF
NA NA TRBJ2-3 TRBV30 TGTGCCTGGAATATGGGAACTAGCACAGATACGCAGTATTTT CAWNMGTSTDTQYF
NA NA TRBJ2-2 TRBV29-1 TGCAGCGTACTCAAAACCGGGGAGCTGTTTTTT CSVLKTGELFF
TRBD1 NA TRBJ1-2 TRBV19 TGTGCCAGTAGTATAGGCAGGACAGGGGGCTACGGCTACACCTTC CASSIGRTGGYGYTF
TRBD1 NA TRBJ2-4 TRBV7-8 TGTGCCAGCAGCCCGAGGACAGGGGAAAACATTCAGTACTTC CASSPRTGENIQYF
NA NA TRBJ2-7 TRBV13 TGTGCCAGCAGTTCTGGGGGCGAGCAGTACTTC CASSSGGEQYF
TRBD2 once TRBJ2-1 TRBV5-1 TGCGCCAGCAGCTTGGGGCGGGGGATCTCCTACAATGAGCAGTTCTTC CASSLGRGISYNEQFF
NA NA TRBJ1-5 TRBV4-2 TGTGCCAGCAGCCAAGAGGTATGGGGATCTAGCAATCAGCCCCAGCATTTT CASSQEVWGSSNQPQHF
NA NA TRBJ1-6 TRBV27 TGTGCCAGCCAGGAGGGGTGGGGACCCCTCCACTTT CASQEGWGPLHF
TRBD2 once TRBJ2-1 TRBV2 TGTGCCAGCAGAAACGGGACTAGAATTAGTGAGCAGTTCTTC CASRNGTRISEQFF